These 5 T cell receptor beta chains share one sample of origin, sequenced in a study of blood T cell repertoires in COVID-19. Measured with immunoSEQ multiplex PCR; TCRdb has only the in-frame clones, and not every one. The sample shows roughly 120,000 clones, 80% of them seen only once. The specimen sequenced was peripheral blood. The receptors here all came from a man between 65 and 85 years old with acute or convalescent COVID-19.

This sequence joins TRBV2 and TRBJ1-1; possibly TRBD1 for D (5 bases). V lost 6 bases to trimming and J lost 2 bases, with 13 bases between them. The CDR3 has 14 amino acids. Germline CDR1 reads SNHLY; CDR2 reads FYNNEI. The CDR3 DNA is TGTGCCAGCAGGGGTAGGGGATTAAACACTGAAGCTTTCTTT. It specifies CASRGRGLNTEAFF.

The V and J genes are TRBV7-2 and TRBJ2-4, with D unclear. CDR3 length: 16 amino acids. Deletions cut 4 bases from V and 0 bases from J, with 13 bases between. From germline, CDR1 is SGHTA and CDR2 FQGNSA. CDR3 region: CASSSPEFLAKNIQYF. CDR3 sequence (DNA): TGTGCCAGCAGCTCACCGGAGTTTCTAGCCAAAAACATTCAGTACTTC.

The chain links TRBV5-6 to TRBJ1-2; D ambiguous. CDR1 and CDR2 from the germline V gene are SGHDT and YYEEEE. Trimming took 1 base from V and 4 from J, leaving 14 bases between them. The CDR3 spans 15 residues. The CDR3 coding sequence is TGTGCCAGCAGCTTGCTTTCGTCCGGGAGCTATGGCTACACCTTC. This encodes CASSLLSSGSYGYTF.

The V call is TRBV9, the J call TRBJ1-3; D is perhaps TRBD1 (5 bases). The CDR3 length is 17 residues. V dropped 4 bases and J dropped 1 base, with 18 bases sitting between them. In germline, CDR1 is SGDLS, CDR2 YYNGEE. Here the CDR3 DNA reads TGTGCCAGCAGCCCCCGGGACTACCCTTTATCTGGAAACACCATATATTTT. Amino acid sequence: CASSPRDYPLSGNTIYF.

The V and J genes are TRBV15 and TRBJ2-5; TRBD1 is a possible D gene (6 bases). CDR1 is LNHNV and CDR2 is YYDKDF in the germline V gene (reference sequence). The CDR3 consists of 12 residues. V lost 5 bases and J lost 9, with 13 bases in between. The CDR3 DNA reads as TGTGCCACCAGCGGGGGCGTAGCCTCCCAGTACTTC. This translates into CATSGGVASQYF.